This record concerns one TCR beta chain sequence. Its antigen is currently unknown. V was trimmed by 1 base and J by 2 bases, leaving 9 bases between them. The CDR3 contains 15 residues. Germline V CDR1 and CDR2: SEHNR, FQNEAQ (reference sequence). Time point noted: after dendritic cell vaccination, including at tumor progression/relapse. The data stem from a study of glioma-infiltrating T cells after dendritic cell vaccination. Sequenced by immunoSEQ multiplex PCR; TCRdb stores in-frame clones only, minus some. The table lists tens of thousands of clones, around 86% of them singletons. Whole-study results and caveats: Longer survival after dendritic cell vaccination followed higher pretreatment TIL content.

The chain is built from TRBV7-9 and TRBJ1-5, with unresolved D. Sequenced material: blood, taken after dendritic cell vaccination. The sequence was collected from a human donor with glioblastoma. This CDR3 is CASSLVGPGNQPQHF. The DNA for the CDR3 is TGTGCCAGCAGCTTAGTTGGCCCTGGCAATCAGCCCCAGCATTTT.